The present TCR delta chain was sequenced within a study of fetal and pediatric gammadelta thymocytes (dated by TCRdb to 2021 to 2024). Describing the broader study: To strengthen a single-cell study of gammadelta thymocyte development, the researchers used bulk gammadelta thymocyte repertoires that mixed previously published data with newly generated, unpublished data. Previously published data (refs 27,28) and unpublished data were combined in the bulk gammadelta thymocyte repertoires. To increase subject numbers and strengthen the CDR3 publicity analysis, bulk TCR repertoire data were added. A total of ten or so subjects, comprising 3 fetal thymus donors and 7 pediatric thymus donors, were covered by the bulk gammadelta thymocyte repertoire set.

The germline V gene sets CDR1 to NSMFDY and CDR2 to ISSIKDK. From cysteine to phenylalanine, the CDR3 is 21 amino acids long. Just CDR3 DNA is preserved here, 63 bases in frame from base 1. Here V drops 0 bases and J drops 3 bases, and the junction holds 21 bases not matched to any gene. Thymocytes were stained with Zombie NIR viability dye plus antibodies to CD3 (UCHT1), TCRgammadelta (11F2), TCRVgamma9 (IMMU360) and TCRVdelta2 (IMMU389). Bulk TRD and TRG CDR3 repertoires were produced separately from sorted Vgamma9Vdelta2 and nonVgamma9Vdelta2 gammadelta thymocytes taken from human fetal and pediatric thymuses. Pediatric thymus tissue was obtained in Belgium from children undergoing cardiac surgery. The pediatric thymus donors in the study ranged in age from about 1 to 11 years. Thymic cell suspensions were prepared from fetal and post-natal thymuses as described previously. NonVgamma9Vdelta2 thymocytes were sorted as CD3+ gammadeltaTCR+ cells lacking the Vgamma9+Vdelta2+ phenotype. Cell sorting was done on a FACS Aria III cell sorter (BD Biosciences).

The instrument was an Illumina MiSeq. From the authors' description of their analysis: For publicity analysis, the Vgamma9Vdelta2 and nonVgamma9Vdelta2 bulk CDR3 files were merged for each subject into one combined repertoire per subject. CDR3 publicity was scored from 0 to 19 by checking each amino acid sequence across 9 single-cell datasets and approximately nine bulk repertoires, using base R and dplyr. TCRdb reprocessed the public data with the CATT caller; entries with the same nucleotide sequence were combined afterwards. What appears here as the V and J calls and clone size reflects TCRdb's work, not the paper's. This sample holds around 1,200 delta-chain clones; around 34% were observed only once. Less than 7.5% of the sample is taken by the ten largest. Broader findings and caveats from the paper: Compared with post-natal repertoires, fetal gammadelta thymocyte repertoires had previously been reported to be enriched for TRDV2, TRGV8 and TRGV9 usage, low N additions and public CDR3s.

Worth noting for this clone: There is no known antigen for this receptor. No base-level quality is on record; no much larger clone is a single base apart.

The receptor comes from a child who underwent cardiac surgery and was recorded as healthy. The sequenced material came from non-Vgamma9Vdelta2 gamma-delta T cells from the thymus. The sample's cell subset or site, from its label and the paper: CD3+gammadeltaTCR+ thymocytes not co-expressing Vgamma9 and Vdelta2. The rearrangement joined TRAV29/DV5 to TRDJ1; TRDD3 agrees with 12 junctional bases. The CDR3 amino acid sequence is: CAASANSGRASWGIRADKLIF. The nucleotide sequence reads as follows: TGTGCAGCAAGCGCGAATTCAGGTCGGGCGTCCTGGGGGATACGCGCCGATAAACTCATCTTT.